Below, one T cell receptor beta chain is given with its context. The target antigen is unknown. Sequenced by immunoSEQ multiplex PCR; TCRdb stores in-frame clones only, minus some. The sample lists approximately 130,000 clones; 84% were seen once. The data derive from a study of cytotoxic CD8 clonotypes in ibrutinib-treated CLL. Whole-study context: Of the patients, eleven to twelve were relapsed/refractory, roughly 15 treatment-naive and under 18 IGHV unmutated. Study observations and caveats: Increased clonality at ibrutinib response gave way to a return toward baseline at progression.

The CDR3 loop spans 15 amino acids. Germline assignment: CDR1 MNHNY and CDR2 SVGAGI (reference sequence). With V trimmed by 0 bases and J by 1 base, 2 bases remained unmatched. This sequence originates from a human donor with chronic lymphocytic leukemia. The chain couples TRBV6-6 to TRBJ1-1; 7 bases are a match to TRBD1. The sample here was PBMCs, taken after 24 months of ibrutinib treatment. The CDR3 DNA reads TGTGCCAGCAGTTACTCGAGGGGGCCGAACACTGAAGCTTTCTTT. Translated, it gives CASSYSRGPNTEAFF.